This T cell receptor (beta chain) was obtained from a study of shared clonotypes between healthy human individuals. Sequenced by immunoSEQ multiplex PCR; TCRdb stores in-frame clones only, minus some. The table has more than 1,200,000 clones, just under 99% seen once; the top ten hold around 0.38%. CDR1 and CDR2 from the germline V gene are MRHNA and SNTAGT. With 3 bases clipped from V and 1 base from J, the junction kept 7 bases outside the gene matches. The CDR3 covers 16 residues. The sequencing input was naive CD4+ T cells sorted from blood. As for subset: CD45RA+ positively selected. The chain employs TRBV6-4 and TRBJ2-3; 7 nucleotides agree with TRBD2. This TCR was recovered from a man aged 30 to 45 in good health. The CDR3 protein is CASSELGRAGTDTQYF. CDR3 nucleotide sequence: TGTGCCAGCAGTGAATTAGGGAGGGCGGGCACAGATACGCAGTATTTT.